What follows is one T cell receptor beta chain and its context. The CDR3 runs to 15 residues. Trimming took 4 bases from V and 6 from J, leaving 15 bases between them. Looked up from germline, CDR1 is LNHDA and CDR2 is SQIVND (reference sequence). This sample is drawn from a study of blood T cell repertoires in COVID-19. Study summary: There were acute and convalescent COVID-19 samples, and they came from the United States, Italy and Spain. T cells, B-cell-depleted T cells, or PBMCs supplied cDNA or gDNA.

Original processing notes: Estimated nucleated cell counts came from reference gene primer amplification. Some clones are missing from TCRdb's copy, which holds only in-frame ones; the method was immunoSEQ multiplex PCR. The V and J calls and clone size are taken from that table; D and trimming were inferred from the DNA. In the table there are approximately 140,000 clones, 80% to 90% of which are singletons. Followed over time, Seattle patients had been enrolled while infection was active. The source of this sequence is a woman aged 60-70 years with COVID-19, enrolled during active disease. Sequenced: peripheral blood. The rearrangement uses TRBV19 and TRBJ2-2; D gene ambiguous. CDR3 amino acids: CASSKNPSRAGELFF. CDR3 bases: TGTGCCAGTAGTAAGAATCCCTCCCGGGCCGGGGAGCTGTTTTTT.